The 25 T cell receptor beta chains below come from one sample, sequenced in a study of CD8 T cells in ankylosing spondylitis. TCRdb fed the 5' RACE reads into MiXCR, producing one record per CDR3 protein. The profile covers about 170,000 distinct CDR3 sequences, with approximately 20% appearing a single time and about 8.2% taken by the ten largest. The sequencing input was blood, either unsorted or a sorted T cell fraction (not recorded which). The receptors here all came from a male donor with ankylosing spondylitis or in good health (not recorded which).

The rearrangement uses TRBV5-1 and TRBJ2-3, with TRBD2 identical over 10 bases. CDR1 is SGHRS and CDR2 is YFSETQ in the germline V gene. V dropped 0 bases and J dropped 4; count of bases not matched to a gene: 5. This CDR3 contains 16 residues. The CDR3 is CASSLDGLAGADTQYF. CDR3 DNA sequence: TGCGCCAGCAGCTTGGATGGGCTAGCGGGAGCAGATACGCAGTATTTT.

The V and J genes are TRBV29-1 and TRBJ2-2; 8 bases map to TRBD2. This CDR3 has 15 residues. Germline CDR1 and CDR2: SQVTM and ANQGSEA. J gave up 1 base and V 2 bases, and 3 bases lay outside the gene matches. DNA for the CDR3: TGCAGCGTTGAACTCGCGGGAGGGAACACCGGGGAGCTGTTTTTT. It is translated as CSVELAGGNTGELFF.

This clonotype was counted only a few times. The chain couples TRBV6-1 to TRBJ2-3, with 9 nucleotides matching TRBD1. J gave up 3 bases and V 9 bases, and 4 bases lay outside the gene matches. CDR1 MNHNS and CDR2 SASEGT come from the germline V gene. This CDR3 comprises 13 residues. As DNA, the CDR3 is TGTGCCAGTAACAGGGGGCGAACAGATACGCAGTATTTT. Residues: CASNRGRTDTQYF.

The rearrangement links TRBV5-1 to TRBJ2-2; 12 bases are a match to TRBD1. The germline V gene encodes CDR1 SGHRS and CDR2 YFSETQ. CDR3 length: 21 amino acids. The V segment lost 2 bases and the J segment 5 bases; nucleotides outside the gene matches: 19. The CDR3 DNA follows: TGCGCCAGCAGCTTAACCCCCGGGACAGGGGGCGCCGGAAAAGGAACCGGGGAGCTGTTTTTT. Translation gives CASSLTPGTGGAGKGTGELFF.

The sample holds many counts of this clonotype. The chain is built from TRBV7-3 and TRBJ1-1; D uncertain. CDR1 SGHTA and CDR2 FQGTGA come from the germline V gene. V was pared by 6 bases and J by 1 base, with 9 bases between. This CDR3 has 13 amino acids. The CDR3 loop is CASRTQPNTEAFF. The CDR3 DNA follows: TGTGCCAGCAGAACCCAGCCGAACACTGAAGCTTTCTTT.

The count of this clonotype is one. The chain recombines TRBV3-1 with TRBJ2-4, with TRBD2 matching over 12 bases. J gave up 2 bases and V 3 bases, and 11 bases lay outside the gene matches. The germline V gene encodes CDR1 LGHDT and CDR2 YNNKEL (reference sequence). The CDR3 consists of 19 residues. CDR3 sequence (DNA): TGTGCCAGCAGCCAGTGGGGACTAGCGGGCAGACTAACCAAAAACATTCAGTACTTC. Translated, it gives CASSQWGLAGRLTKNIQYF. Full variable domain (outside the CDR3, taken from reference TRBV3-1 and TRBJ2-4): DTAVSQTPKYLVTQMGNDKSIKCEQNLGHDTMYWYKQDSKKFLKIMFSYNNKELIINETVPNRFSPKSPDKAHLNLHINSLELGDSAVYFCASSQWGLAGRLTKNIQYFGAGTRLSVL.

This clonotype was recorded at least ten times. This sequence joins TRBV20-1 and TRBJ2-7; 7 bases line up with TRBD2. CDR3 length: 14 residues. Germline trimming cut 0 bases from V and 3 bases from J; bases unmatched to any gene: 5. Germline V gene sequence: CDR1 DFQATT, CDR2 SNEGSKA (reference sequence). The CDR3 protein is CSARDSGGGYEQYF. CDR3 sequence (DNA): TGCAGTGCTAGAGATAGTGGGGGGGGCTACGAGCAGTACTTC.

In DNA, the CDR3 is TGTGCCAGCAGCGAAACGACAGGGCCTGAAGCTTTCTTT. Translating it yields CASSETTGPEAFF. V gene TRBV7-9 combines with J gene TRBJ1-1; 7 nucleotides agree with TRBD1. With V trimmed by 5 bases and J by 6 bases, 6 bases remained unmatched. Per the germline V gene, CDR1 is SEHNR and CDR2 is FQNEAQ (reference sequence). The CDR3 contains 13 residues.

This clonotype has at least ten counts. The rearrangement joins TRBV7-8 to TRBJ2-2, with D possibly TRBD1 on 6 matching bases. This CDR3 is 16 amino acids long. The germline V gene encodes CDR1 SGHVS and CDR2 FQNEAQ. Trimming removed 5 bases at V and 0 bases at J, with 13 bases between. The chain's CDR3 is CASSIQGNSNTGELFF. CDR3 nucleotides: TGTGCCAGCAGCATCCAGGGGAATTCGAACACCGGGGAGCTGTTTTTT.

This clonotype was seen a handful of times. This chain's CDR3 is CASRSGAGNQPQHF. The CDR3 region has the DNA TGTGCCAGCAGGTCAGGGGCGGGCAATCAGCCCCAGCATTTT. The rearrangement uses TRBV12-3 or TRBV12-4 and TRBJ1-5; possibly TRBD1 for D (6 bases). The CDR3 is 14 amino acids. The ends were cut back, 6 bases at V and 2 bases at J, with 11 bases in the middle.

This clonotype was detected only a few times. The chain uses TRBV5-1 and TRBJ1-1; D remains ambiguous. V was pared by 0 bases and J by 0 bases, with 9 bases between. Germline CDR1 SGHRS, CDR2 YFSETQ. This CDR3 has 15 amino acids. The CDR3 is CASSLVEVMNTEAFF. DNA for the CDR3: TGCGCCAGCAGCTTGGTGGAAGTCATGAACACTGAAGCTTTCTTT.

This clonotype was recorded many times. V gene TRBV5-1 combines with J gene TRBJ2-5; D not certain. The CDR3 loop spans 13 amino acids. The germline V and J ends were trimmed by 2 bases and 0 bases, with 5 bases remaining between them. The germline gives CDR1 SGHRS, CDR2 YFSETQ. The CDR3 DNA is TGCGCCAGCAGCTTTAACTACCAAGAGACCCAGTACTTC. It is translated as CASSFNYQETQYF.

The rearrangement uses TRBV19 and TRBJ1-5; TRBD1 is a possible D gene (6 bases). Germline loops: CDR1 LNHDA, CDR2 SQIVND (reference sequence). V lost 8 bases to trimming and J lost 2 bases, with 13 bases between them. CDR3 length: 14 amino acids. This CDR3 is CASAGESGNQPQHF. The CDR3 nucleotides are TGTGCCAGTGCAGGGGAAAGTGGCAATCAGCCCCAGCATTTT. The whole variable domain, remainder taken from reference TRBV19 and TRBJ1-5, is DGGITQSPKYLFRKEGQNVTLSCEQNLNHDAMYWYRQDPGQGLRLIYYSQIVNDFQKGDIAEGYSVSREKKESFPLTVTSAQKNPTAFYLCASAGESGNQPQHFGDGTRLSIL.

This clonotype was seen repeatedly, ten times or more. The CDR3 here is CASSQGPVEAFF. Written as DNA, the CDR3 is TGTGCCAGCAGCCAGGGCCCGGTTGAAGCTTTCTTT. The chain recombines TRBV3-1 with TRBJ1-1; D gene uncertain. CDR1 is LGHDT and CDR2 is YNNKEL in the germline V gene (reference sequence). The length of the CDR3 is 12 residues. The V gene lost 3 bases and the J gene lost 7 bases, with 9 bases spanning the gap.

This clonotype was recorded at least ten times. The V gene is TRBV5-1, the J gene TRBJ1-1; D not resolved. The CDR3 extends over 14 amino acids. Trimming shortened V by 1 base and J by 5 bases, and 12 bases separated the two germline ends. Germline V gene sequence: CDR1 SGHRS, CDR2 YFSETQ. The CDR3 region is CASSLSWGETEAFF. The CDR3 DNA reads TGCGCCAGCAGCTTGAGCTGGGGAGAGACTGAAGCTTTCTTT. Using reference TRBV5-1 and TRBJ1-1 for the parts outside the CDR3, the full variable domain is KAGVTQTPRYLIKTRGQQVTLSCSPISGHRSVSWYQQTPGQGLQFLFEYFSETQRNKGNFPGRFSGRQFSNSRSEMNVSTLELGDSALYLCASSLSWGETEAFFGQGTRLTVV.

This clonotype has a count of ten or more. CDR3 sequence: CASSLSSSVETQYF. The CDR3 DNA reads TGTGCCAGCAGCTTATCCAGCTCGGTCGAGACCCAGTACTTC. This chain links TRBV7-7 with TRBJ2-5; D call uncertain. CDR3 length: 14 amino acids. Germline values: CDR1 SSHAT, CDR2 FNYEAQ (reference sequence). V was pared by 2 bases and J by 5 bases, with 12 bases between.

The V and J genes are TRBV5-1 and TRBJ2-5, with D perhaps TRBD2 (5 bases). V lost 6 bases to trimming and J lost 6 bases, with 18 bases between them. There are 14 residues in the CDR3. Germline V CDR1 and CDR2: SGHRS, YFSETQ. In nucleotides, the CDR3 is TGCGCCAGCACCGCAATCTCGGGGAAGAAGACCCAGTACTTC. Amino acids: CASTAISGKKTQYF.

The rearrangement uses TRBV28 and TRBJ2-1; D is undetermined. V lost 6 bases and J lost 3, with 3 bases in between. The CDR3 sequence is 11 residues long. The germline V gene encodes CDR1 MDHEN and CDR2 SYDVKM. The CDR3 reads CASRLYNEQFF. The CDR3 DNA sequence: TGTGCCAGCAGACTCTACAATGAGCAGTTCTTC.

The rearrangement joins TRBV10-3 to TRBJ1-1; 9 nucleotides align to TRBD1. This CDR3 is 14 amino acids long. Per the germline V gene, CDR1 is ENHRY and CDR2 is SYGVKD. Trimming removed 5 bases from V and 3 bases from J; junction bases left unmatched: 4. Here the CDR3 DNA reads TGTGCCATCAGTCCGGGACAGGGTGACACTGAAGCTTTCTTT. This gives the protein CAISPGQGDTEAFF.

This clonotype was found a few times. The chain carries TRBV5-6 and TRBJ1-5, with no clear D. The length of the CDR3 is 12 residues. Trimming removed 1 base at V and 7 bases at J, with 6 bases between. The germline CDR1 and CDR2 sequences are SGHDT and YYEEEE. The CDR3 nucleotides read TGTGCCAGCAGCTTGACGGGACAGCCCCAGCATTTT. This encodes CASSLTGQPQHF.

This clonotype was counted ten times or more. The chain couples TRBV5-1 to TRBJ2-5; D gene unclear. This CDR3 comprises 15 residues. CDR1 and CDR2 from the germline V gene are SGHRS and YFSETQ. The ends were cut back, 0 bases at V and 2 bases at J, with 11 bases in the middle. CDR3 sequence reads: CASSLGAKGQETQYF. CDR3 coding DNA: TGCGCCAGCAGCTTGGGGGCAAAGGGTCAAGAGACCCAGTACTTC.

V is TRBV18 and J is TRBJ2-2; weak D call: TRBD1 (5 bases). The germline CDR1 and CDR2 sequences are KGHSH and LQKENI. The CDR3 extends over 14 amino acids. V dropped 5 bases and J dropped 4 bases, with 11 bases sitting between them. CDR3 coding DNA: TGTGCCAGCTCAGTGACAGCGAGCACCGGGGAGCTGTTTTTT. Translating it yields CASSVTASTGELFF.

This clonotype was observed a few times. The genes are TRBV12-3 or TRBV12-4 and TRBJ1-2; TRBD1 is a possible D gene (5 bases). With 6 bases removed from V and 2 bases from J, the gap between germline ends came to 10 bases. This CDR3 is built from 13 residues. The CDR3 loop reads CASSYGQNYGYTF. CDR3 nucleotides: TGTGCCAGCAGCTACGGACAAAACTATGGCTACACCTTC.

This clonotype was observed many times. The chain uses TRBV20-1 and TRBJ1-1, with a tentative D call TRBD1 (6 bases). V gave up 1 base and J gave up 0 bases, with 18 bases separating them. Per germline, CDR1 DFQATT and CDR2 SNEGSKA (reference sequence). This CDR3 comprises 17 residues. The CDR3 bases are TGCAGTGCTAGAGGGAGCAGGGGCTGGGAGTTGAACACTGAAGCTTTCTTT. Translation gives CSARGSRGWELNTEAFF.

This clonotype has a count of ten or more. The V call is TRBV12-3 or TRBV12-4, the J call TRBJ1-5, with D hard to call. Trimming left V 8 bases short and J 3 bases short, with 14 bases between. This CDR3 is 14 amino acids long. CDR3 amino acids: CASRGGRNNQPQHF. Here the CDR3 DNA reads TGTGCCAGCCGTGGTGGAAGGAACAATCAGCCCCAGCATTTT.